Given below is one T cell receptor beta chain in context. TCRdb keeps only in-frame clones here, not all; method: immunoSEQ multiplex PCR. The table lists 780,000 or so clones, over 60% of them singletons. This specimen belongs to a study of shared clonotypes between healthy human individuals. V lost 5 bases and J lost 7, with 18 bases in between. Per the germline V gene, CDR1 is MDHEN and CDR2 is SYDVKM. The CDR3 contains 14 residues. The sample consisted of memory CD4+ T cells sorted from blood. Subset specified: CD45RA-negative fraction. The receptor was derived from a young woman in good health. V usage is TRBV28 and J usage is TRBJ2-7; D may correspond to TRBD1 or TRBD2 (5 bases each). CDR3 amino acids: CASSPAQGPREQYF. The CDR3 bases are TGTGCCAGCAGTCCCGCCCAGGGACCCCGGGAGCAGTACTTC.